Listed below are T cell receptor beta chains from one sample, sequenced in a study of T cells in Graves' hyperthyroidism and ophthalmopathy. Each CDR3 protein is one row after TCRdb ran MiXCR on the multiplex PCR reads. The sample shows 600,000 or so distinct CDR3 sequences, approximately 14% of them seen only once. Sample: blood. These receptors came from a woman between 50 and 59 years old with Graves' ophthalmopathy. Each CDR3 is given with its conserved first and last residue. The order of the fields is J gene, clone size, V gene, D gene, CDR3 DNA, CDR3 protein. A D gene is named only where the DNA matches it firmly. The size field is filled for only some rows; it gives once, few, many or a size class.

TRBJ2-5,.,TRBV20-1,TRBD2,TGCAGTGCCGGGGGTCGCATAGCGGGAGGGCTTCACCAAGAGACCCAGTACTTC,CSAGGRIAGGLHQETQYF
TRBJ1-1,many,TRBV12-3/TRBV12-4,.,TGTGCCAGCAGTTTAGCGATGGGCAGTTACACTGAAGCTTTCTTT,CASSLAMGSYTEAFF
TRBJ1-2,.,TRBV24-1,TRBD1,TGTGCCACCAGTGATAACACCGGGACAGGGTATGGCTACACCTTC,CATSDNTGTGYGYTF
TRBJ1-5,many,TRBV28,.,TGTGCCAGCAGCCCCACTCCAGGGCAGCCCCAGCATTTT,CASSPTPGQPQHF
TRBJ1-6,.,TRBV20-1,.,TGCAGTGCTAGGTCCGGGCGGGGGTCACCCCTCCACTTT,CSARSGRGSPLHF
TRBJ2-1,.,TRBV9,TRBD2,TGTGCCAGCAGCGTAGACCCGGGACTAGCGGAGACTTACAATGAGCAGTTCTTC,CASSVDPGLAETYNEQFF
TRBJ2-7,.,TRBV3-1,TRBD2,TGTGCCAGCAGCCAACGCGGGAGGGTCGGCGAGCAGTACTTC,CASSQRGRVGEQYF
TRBJ2-1,.,TRBV19,.,TGTGCCAGTAGTACCCAGGGTACTCCCTACAATGAGCAGTTCTTC,CASSTQGTPYNEQFF
TRBJ1-2,.,TRBV20-1,.,TGCAGTGCTCACCAAGGGTCTAACTATGGCTACACCTTC,CSAHQGSNYGYTF
TRBJ2-3,many,TRBV18,.,TGTGCCAGCTCACCACCAGAAAGGGGCACAGATACGCAGTATTTT,CASSPPERGTDTQYF
TRBJ2-7,many,TRBV7-9,TRBD1,TGTGCCAGCAGCGTCTACAGCGACAGGGGGCTAGAGCAGTACTTC,CASSVYSDRGLEQYF
TRBJ2-7,few,TRBV5-1,.,TGCGCCAACAGCTCAACATCGAACTCGAGACCCGAGCAGTACTTC,CANSSTSNSRPEQYF
TRBJ2-7,few,TRBV3-2,.,TGTGCCAGCAGCCAATGCCCTGCGTTACTAGCGGGAGGCCCCTACGAGCAGTACTTC,CASSQCPALLAGGPYEQYF
TRBJ2-1,.,TRBV29-1,TRBD2,TGCAGCGTTCCCGAGACTAGCGGGATATACAATGAGCAGTTCTTC,CSVPETSGIYNEQFF
TRBJ1-5,.,TRBV27,TRBD1,TGTGCCAGCAGTTCCATGGACAGGAATCAGCTCCAGCATTTT,CASSSMDRNQLQHF
TRBJ2-6,.,TRBV20-1,TRBD1,TGCAGTGCTACCCCTCTGGACAGGGCAACTATAGCTGGGGCCAACGTCCTGACTTTC,CSATPLDRATIAGANVLTF
TRBJ2-5,.,TRBV28,.,TGTGCCAGCAGTCCCAGAGAGGTCCAGGGGCAAGAGACCCAGTACTTC,CASSPREVQGQETQYF
TRBJ2-7,.,TRBV28,TRBD2,TGTGCCACCCTTGCCGTAGGAGCGGGGTACGAGCAGTACTTC,CATLAVGAGYEQYF
TRBJ1-2,many,TRBV30,.,TGTGCCTGGAGTGTCAGTTCGGCAGGGGGCTACACCTTC,CAWSVSSAGGYTF
TRBJ2-1,many,TRBV7-3,TRBD2,TGTGCCAGCAGCTTGGGACTAGCGGGAGATTTTAACGATGAGCAGTTCTTC,CASSLGLAGDFNDEQFF
TRBJ2-7,many,TRBV20-1,.,TGCAGTGCTAGAGACCCAGGGTTTATCGGCGAGCAGTACTTC,CSARDPGFIGEQYF
TRBJ1-4,few,TRBV19,.,TGTGCCAGTAGTGCGACCGGGACCGAGAATGAAAAACTGTTTTTT,CASSATGTENEKLFF
TRBJ2-1,.,TRBV12-3/TRBV12-4,.,TGTGCCAGCAGTTTCAGAATAACTTACAATGAGCAGTTCTTC,CASSFRITYNEQFF
TRBJ1-2,few,TRBV9,.,TGTGCCAGCAGCGTAGGAGGGGGGGCCCGTGAGGGCTACACCTTC,CASSVGGGAREGYTF
TRBJ2-1,many,TRBV2,.,TGTGCCAGCAGTGAAACCTTTTTTCGGGGCACTGAGCAGTTCTTC,CASSETFFRGTEQFF
TRBJ2-5,few,TRBV6-5,TRBD2,TGTGCCGGCAGTTACTCGCTAGCGGGGGACCAAGAGACCCAGTACTTC,CAGSYSLAGDQETQYF
TRBJ2-4,.,TRBV7-2,.,TGTGCCAGCAGCTTAGATCTGCTCATAGCCAAAAACATTCAGTACTTC,CASSLDLLIAKNIQYF
TRBJ2-5,many,TRBV2,TRBD1,TGTGCCAGCACCGAGACAGGGGGGCGAGAGACCCAGTACTTC,CASTETGGRETQYF
TRBJ2-3,many,TRBV7-3,.,TGTGCCAGCAGCTTAATTGGAGGGTCCTACACAGATACGCAGTATTTT,CASSLIGGSYTDTQYF
TRBJ1-5,.,TRBV15,.,TGTGCCACCAGCAGAGTGGGGGAAAGGCCCAATCAGCCCCAGCATTTT,CATSRVGERPNQPQHF
TRBJ2-1,few,TRBV28,TRBD1,TGTGCCAGCAGTCGTAACGAAGGGACAGGGGGCAATGAGCAGTTCTTC,CASSRNEGTGGNEQFF
TRBJ1-1,.,TRBV19,.,TGTGCCAGTAGTGGAAATCAGGGTTGGACTGAAGCTTTCTTT,CASSGNQGWTEAFF
TRBJ2-1,many,TRBV27,TRBD2,TGTGCCAGCAGCCGACTAGCGGGAGAACGAGAGCAGTTCTTC,CASSRLAGEREQFF
TRBJ1-2,many,TRBV28,.,TGTGCCAGCAACACGGGCCCACAGACCCACTATGGCTACACCTTC,CASNTGPQTHYGYTF
TRBJ2-3,few,TRBV27,TRBD2,TGTGCCAGCAGTCAAACTAGCGGGTGGGGGGCGGATACGCAGTATTTT,CASSQTSGWGADTQYF
TRBJ2-2,few,TRBV4-2,TRBD2,TGTGCCAGCAGCCAGGAGAGCGGGACGAACACCGGGGAGCTGTTTTTT,CASSQESGTNTGELFF
TRBJ2-2,few,TRBV12-5,TRBD1,TGTGCTACCGGGACAGTGAACACCGGGGAGCTGTTTTTT,CATGTVNTGELFF
TRBJ2-1,few,TRBV6-1,.,TGTGCCAGCAGCTGGACCGGACCCTATAACAATGAGCAGTTCTTC,CASSWTGPYNNEQFF
TRBJ1-1,many,TRBV6-1,.,TGTGCCAGCACCCAACCGGGGTGGCTCACTGAAGCTTTCTTT,CASTQPGWLTEAFF
TRBJ2-7,.,TRBV5-1,.,TGCGCCAGCAGCTTATACCAGGGCTACGAGCAGTACTTC,CASSLYQGYEQYF
TRBJ1-1,.,TRBV5-1,.,TGCGCCAGCAGCTTGGGAGGAAGGGCAGGAAACACTGAAGCTTTCTTT,CASSLGGRAGNTEAFF
TRBJ2-7,few,TRBV6-1,.,TGTGCCAGCAGGGAATCTCCCTACGAGCAGTACTTC,CASRESPYEQYF
TRBJ1-5,many,TRBV4-1,.,TGCGCCAGCAGCCAGGGGGAAAATCAGCCCCAGCATTTT,CASSQGENQPQHF